Below are 8 T cell receptor beta chains sequenced from a single sample in a study of glioma-infiltrating T cells after dendritic cell vaccination. Specified time point: after dendritic cell vaccination, including at tumor progression/relapse. Sequenced by immunoSEQ multiplex PCR; TCRdb stores in-frame clones only, minus some. The table lists tens of thousands of clones, 85% of them singletons. The sequencing used blood, collected after dendritic cell vaccination. The receptors were gathered from a human donor with glioblastoma.

The chain uses TRBV29-1 and TRBJ2-3; D ambiguous. V was pared by 3 bases and J by 6 bases, with 7 bases between. Germline CDR1 SQVTM, CDR2 ANQGSEA. The CDR3 length is 11 residues. The CDR3 loop is CSVESFDTQYF. CDR3 sequence (DNA): TGCAGCGTTGAGTCTTTTGATACGCAGTATTTT.

V gene TRBV7-6 combines with J gene TRBJ2-7; D might be TRBD1 (6 bases). The V gene's germline CDR1 is SGHVS and CDR2 FNYEAQ. Trimming shortened V by 0 bases and J by 6 bases, and 15 bases separated the two germline ends. The CDR3 has 15 residues. The CDR3 nucleotides are TGTGCCAGCAGCTTAGCCGGACAGCCAGACCCCGAGCAGTACTTC. It encodes CASSLAGQPDPEQYF. Together with reference TRBV7-6 and TRBJ2-7, the CDR3 gives the full variable domain: GAGVSQSPRYKVTKRGQDVALRCDPISGHVSLYWYRQALGQGPEFLTYFNYEAQQDKSGLPNDRFSAERPEGSISTLTIQRTEQRDSAMYRCASSLAGQPDPEQYFGPGTRLTVT.

This clone was seen once. V is TRBV29-1 and J is TRBJ2-7; 7 nucleotides align to TRBD2. With 6 bases clipped from V and 4 bases from J, the junction kept 6 bases outside the gene matches. The CDR3 loop spans 12 amino acids. In germline, CDR1 is SQVTM, CDR2 ANQGSEA. The DNA for the CDR3 is TGCAGCGTCCCCCGGGGGGAGTACGAGCAGTACTTC. It is translated as CSVPRGEYEQYF.

The rearrangement joins TRBV28 to TRBJ2-7; 9 positions match TRBD2. This CDR3 comprises 14 residues. Germline trimming cut 6 bases from V and 0 bases from J; bases unmatched to any gene: 3. In germline, CDR1 is MDHEN, CDR2 SYDVKM. CDR3 loop: CASRLSGSSYEQYF. The CDR3 coding sequence is TGTGCCAGCAGACTTAGCGGGAGCTCCTACGAGCAGTACTTC.

This clone is a singleton in its sample. CDR3 sequence (DNA): TGTGCCAGCAGCTTAGCTGCGCAGGGCGGTGGCTACACCTTC. The encoded protein is CASSLAAQGGGYTF. This chain uses TRBV7-9 with TRBJ1-2; a possible D gene is TRBD1 (5 bases). Germline CDR1 and CDR2: SEHNR and FQNEAQ (reference sequence). The CDR3 runs to 14 residues. Between the trimmed V and J ends, which lost 0 bases and 7 bases, there was a span of 12 bases. The full variable domain, in which reference TRBV7-9 and TRBJ1-2 provide the parts outside the CDR3, is DTGVSQNPRHKITKRGQNVTFRCDPISEHNRLYWYRQTLGQGPEFLTYFQNEAQLEKSRLLSDRFSAERPKGSFSTLEIQRTEQGDSAMYLCASSLAAQGGGYTFGSGTRLTVV.

The chain employs TRBV28 and TRBJ1-5; the D gene is possibly TRBD1 (5 bases). CDR1 is MDHEN, CDR2 SYDVKM, per germline. The CDR3 has 13 residues. The V gene lost 8 bases and the J gene lost 5 bases, with 13 bases spanning the gap. The CDR3 is CASHDRNDQPQHF. CDR3 DNA: TGTGCCAGCCACGACAGAAACGATCAGCCCCAGCATTTT.

The CDR3 loop is CASSLGRENTEAFF. DNA of the CDR3: TGTGCCAGCAGCTTGGGACGGGAGAACACTGAAGCTTTCTTT. The chain links TRBV5-4 to TRBJ1-1; D not resolved. From germline, CDR1 is SGHNT and CDR2 YYREEE (reference sequence). This CDR3 comprises 14 residues. With 0 bases removed from V and 1 base from J, the gap between germline ends came to 7 bases.

This chain uses TRBV2 with TRBJ1-2; possibly TRBD1 for D (6 bases). Germline V gene data show CDR1 as SNHLY and CDR2 as FYNNEI. Between the trimmed V and J ends, which lost 8 bases and 2 bases, there was a span of 18 bases. CDR3 length: 15 amino acids. The CDR3, as DNA: TGTGCCAGCCTATCTGGACAGAACCTAAACTATGGCTACACCTTC. The encoded protein is CASLSGQNLNYGYTF.